Following are 27 T cell receptor beta chains from one sample sequenced in a study of blood T cell repertoires in COVID-19 (dated by TCRdb to about 2020). The library relied on the immunoSEQ multiplex PCR assay. TCRdb stores this immuneACCESS table with in-frame sequences only. Part of the clones is absent; in the studies checked, under half of the shortfall reflects unresolved V genes, and no reason is known for the rest. The sample table shows 350,000 or so clones, and roughly 87% are seen once. The top ten clones comprise roughly 1% of the sample. The sample was PBMCs or T cells enriched from blood (not recorded which). The receptors originated from a woman in her twenties or thirties who had recovered from COVID-19.

The table lists this clone with a count of one. The chain uses TRBV5-4 and TRBJ1-2, with 7 bases matching TRBD1. CDR1 and CDR2 (germline): SGHNT, YYREEE (reference sequence). The CDR3 loop spans 15 amino acids. After removal of 0 bases from V and 4 bases from J, the junction contained 6 bases not matched to a gene. The CDR3 loop reads CASSLALDRFYGYTF. The DNA for the CDR3 is TGTGCCAGCAGCTTGGCCTTGGACAGGTTCTATGGCTACACCTTC. The complete variable domain, with remaining parts taken from reference TRBV5-4 and TRBJ1-2, reads ETGVTQSPTHLIKTRGQQVTLRCSSQSGHNTVSWYQQALGQGPQFIFQYYREEENGRGNFPPRFSGLQFPNYSSELNVNALELDDSALYLCASSLALDRFYGYTFGSGTRLTVV.

The chain links TRBV7-2 to TRBJ1-5; D is unresolved. The CDR3 sequence is 14 residues long. Between the trimmed V and J ends, which lost 2 bases and 6 bases, there was a span of 11 bases. Germline V gene sequence: CDR1 SGHTA, CDR2 FQGNSA. In DNA, the CDR3 is TGTGCCAGCAGCTTAACGCAGGCGGGTCAGCCCCAGCATTTT. It is translated as CASSLTQAGQPQHF.

The rearrangement links TRBV7-6 to TRBJ2-6; a weak D match, TRBD1 (6 bases). The CDR3 totals 16 residues. Germline V lookup: CDR1 SGHVS, CDR2 FNYEAQ. Trimming pared 5 bases from V and 2 bases from J, leaving 13 bases between. CDR3 nucleotides: TGTGCCAGCAGCGGGGATCGGACAGCTGGGGCCAACGTCCTGACTTTC. It encodes CASSGDRTAGANVLTF.

The chain recombines TRBV4-2 with TRBJ2-1, with 14 bases identical to TRBD2. V lost 0 bases and J lost 12; bases outside the gene matches: 4. Germline V gives CDR1 LGHNA, CDR2 YNFKEQ. The CDR3 totals 15 residues. DNA for the CDR3: TGTGCCAGCAGCCAAGAGGGGACTAGCGGGGGAACGCAGTTCTTC. It encodes CASSQEGTSGGTQFF.

The V and J genes are TRBV25-1 and TRBJ1-4, with D maybe TRBD1 (5 bases). This CDR3 region has 14 residues. The ends were cut back, 4 bases at V and 8 bases at J, with 14 bases in the middle. CDR1 is MGHDK and CDR2 is SYGVNS in the germline V gene. CDR3 in amino acids: CASSGWQGTEKLFF. CDR3 nucleotides: TGTGCCAGCAGTGGCTGGCAGGGAACGGAAAAACTGTTTTTT. The variable domain in full, with the rest retrieved from reference TRBV25-1 and TRBJ1-4, is EADIYQTPRYLVIGTGKKITLECSQTMGHDKMYWYQQDPGMELHLIHYSYGVNSTEKGDLSSESTVSRIRTEHFPLTLESARPSHTSQYLCASSGWQGTEKLFFGSGTQLSVL.

The rearrangement joins TRBV18 to TRBJ1-4, with 9 bases lining up with TRBD1. The length of the CDR3 is 14 residues. Looked up from germline, CDR1 is KGHSH and CDR2 is LQKENI. The V segment lost 2 bases and the J segment 7 bases; nucleotides outside the gene matches: 2. This CDR3 is CASSPGTGREKLFF. For the CDR3, the DNA is TGTGCCAGCTCACCAGGGACAGGGCGTGAAAAACTGTTTTTT.

The table lists this clone with a count of one. V usage is TRBV20-1 and J usage is TRBJ1-1; 7 bases are a match to TRBD1. The junction had 7 bases not matched to a gene; V was cut back by 3 bases and J by 3 bases. Looked up from germline, CDR1 is DFQATT and CDR2 is SNEGSKA (reference sequence). The CDR3 is 14 residues long. CDR3 nucleotides: TGCAGTGCTAGTAGGGGGCGGTTGGACACTGAAGCTTTCTTT. Its protein product is CSASRGRLDTEAFF.

The chain couples TRBV19 to TRBJ1-6; D not resolved. Per germline, CDR1 LNHDA and CDR2 SQIVND (reference sequence). CDR3 length: 14 amino acids. V was pared by 1 base and J by 6 bases, with 7 bases between. CDR3 nucleotide sequence: TGTGCCAGTAGTATAGCCGGTCCTAATTCACCCCTCCACTTT. This translates into CASSIAGPNSPLHF. The variable domain in full, with the rest retrieved from reference TRBV19 and TRBJ1-6, is DGGITQSPKYLFRKEGQNVTLSCEQNLNHDAMYWYRQDPGQGLRLIYYSQIVNDFQKGDIAEGYSVSREKKESFPLTVTSAQKNPTAFYLCASSIAGPNSPLHFGNGTRLTVT.

The chain is built from TRBV15 and TRBJ2-6; 11 bases map to TRBD1. This CDR3 has 18 residues. The junction had 7 bases not matched to a gene; V was cut back by 2 bases and J by 4 bases. Germline-derived CDR1 and CDR2 are LNHNV and YYDKDF (reference sequence). CDR3: CATSRTGTGGIGANVLTF. The CDR3 coding sequence is TGTGCCACCAGCAGAACCGGGACAGGGGGTATCGGGGCCAACGTCCTGACTTTC.

This clone has just a few counts. The V gene is TRBV9, the J gene TRBJ2-7, with D perhaps TRBD2 (5 bases). Germline CDR1 reads SGDLS; CDR2 reads YYNGEE. V was clipped by 3 bases and J by 4 bases, with 11 bases between them. The CDR3 extends over 13 amino acids. CDR3: CASSASPGYEQYF. CDR3 nucleotide sequence: TGTGCCAGCAGCGCTTCCCCGGGGTACGAGCAGTACTTC.

J is TRBJ1-1 and V is TRBV30; a weak D match, TRBD1 (6 bases). With 2 bases removed from V and 1 base from J, the gap between germline ends came to 8 bases. Germline values: CDR1 GTSNPN, CDR2 SVGIG (reference sequence). The CDR3 is 13 amino acids. The DNA of the CDR3 is TGTGCCTGGAGTACAGGGAGGAACACTGAAGCTTTCTTT. This sequence encodes CAWSTGRNTEAFF.

This clone was picked up one time. The genes are TRBV2 and TRBJ2-2; TRBD1 is a possible D gene (6 bases). Trimming left V 5 bases short and J 8 bases short, with 9 bases between. There are 12 residues in the CDR3. Germline V lookup: CDR1 SNHLY, CDR2 FYNNEI. CDR3 coding DNA: TGTGCCAGCAGTAGACAGGTGGGGGAGCTGTTTTTT. The encoded protein is CASSRQVGELFF.

Details on this clone: Being one base from a much bigger clone, this may be a read error. V is TRBV14 and J is TRBJ1-2, with D perhaps TRBD1 (6 bases). V was pared by 5 bases and J by 2 bases, with 9 bases between. Germline V lookup: CDR1 SGHDN, CDR2 FVKESK. The CDR3 length is 13 residues. The CDR3 coding sequence is TGTGCCAGCAGCTTAGGACAGAACTATGGCTACACCTTC. Translated, it gives CASSLGQNYGYTF.

The gene calls are TRBV11-2 and TRBJ2-3, with 7 bases fitting TRBD2. From germline, CDR1 is SGHAT and CDR2 FQNNGV. Germline trimming cut 3 bases from V and 10 bases from J; bases unmatched to any gene: 10. This CDR3 is 14 amino acids long. CDR3 in amino acids: CASSFWPAGRAQYF. DNA for the CDR3: TGTGCCAGCAGCTTTTGGCCGGCAGGGAGGGCGCAGTATTTT.

The chain employs TRBV7-8 and TRBJ1-4; weak D call: TRBD1 (6 bases). The germline V gene encodes CDR1 SGHVS and CDR2 FQNEAQ. The CDR3 has 14 residues. V was pared by 5 bases and J by 2 bases, with 9 bases between. CDR3 amino acids: CASSPGQTNEKLFF. CDR3 DNA: TGTGCCAGCAGCCCCGGACAGACTAATGAAAAACTGTTTTTT.

The chain recombines TRBV5-1 with TRBJ2-3; 10 bases map to TRBD2. Germline loops: CDR1 SGHRS, CDR2 YFSETQ. The junction had 6 bases not matched to a gene; V was cut back by 2 bases and J by 3 bases. The CDR3 has 16 residues. The CDR3 reads CASSFPSGGSTDTQYF. CDR3 bases: TGCGCCAGCAGCTTTCCTAGCGGGGGATCGACAGATACGCAGTATTTT.

The chain employs TRBV20-1 and TRBJ2-7; no reliable D call. Germline V gives CDR1 DFQATT, CDR2 SNEGSKA (reference sequence). Deletions cut 5 bases from V and 5 bases from J, with 10 bases between. The CDR3 length is 11 residues. CDR3 in amino acids: CSALPRDEQYF. The CDR3 nucleotides read TGCAGTGCTTTACCCCGGGACGAGCAGTACTTC.

The J gene is TRBJ1-5, the V gene TRBV7-9, with no clear D. Germline CDR1 SEHNR, CDR2 FQNEAQ (reference sequence). The V end was cut by 1 base, the J end by 3 bases, with 7 bases between. CDR3 size: 14 residues. The DNA of the CDR3 is TGTGCCAGCAGCTTAGGGGTAGCCAATCAGCCCCAGCATTTT. Residues: CASSLGVANQPQHF.

This chain's CDR3 is CASSKDRAESNQPQHF. Here the CDR3 DNA reads TGTGCCAGTAGTAAAGACAGGGCGGAGAGCAATCAGCCCCAGCATTTT. The rearrangement joins TRBV19 to TRBJ1-5, with 7 bases fitting TRBD1. Losses at the gene ends were 4 bases for V and 1 base for J; bases not matched to a gene: 7. Germline lookup yields CDR1 LNHDA and CDR2 SQIVND (reference sequence). CDR3 length equals 16 residues.

The chain joins TRBV2 to TRBJ2-7; 8 bases align to TRBD1. Trimming at V came to 2 bases and at J to 3 bases, leaving 6 bases not matched to a gene. The CDR3 has 15 residues. Germline V gene data show CDR1 as SNHLY and CDR2 as FYNNEI. The CDR3 sequence is CASSELGTGLYEQYF. The CDR3, as DNA: TGTGCCAGCAGTGAATTAGGGACAGGCCTCTACGAGCAGTACTTC.

Only one count was recorded for this clone. The rearrangement joins TRBV4-1 to TRBJ1-6; TRBD1 matches at 9 bases. This CDR3 region has 15 residues. CDR1 MGHRA and CDR2 YSYEKL come from the germline V gene. The ends lost 6 bases at V and 8 bases at J; junction bases unmatched: 8. The CDR3 region is CASRHLDRGDSPLHF. The DNA for the CDR3 is TGCGCCAGCAGACATCTGGACAGGGGCGATTCACCCCTCCACTTT.

As for this clone: In the same sample, other DNA sequences code for this CDR3. CDR3 residues: CASSQDGGGYNEQFF. DNA for the CDR3: TGCGCCAGCAGCCAAGACGGCGGGGGATACAATGAGCAGTTCTTC. The rearrangement uses TRBV4-3 and TRBJ2-1, with 7 bases that match TRBD2. Per germline, CDR1 LGHNA and CDR2 YSLEER. The J segment lost 4 bases and the V segment lost 0 bases, leaving 3 bases of the junction unmatched. The CDR3 spans 15 residues.

The gene calls are TRBV4-1 and TRBJ1-2, with TRBD1 matching 11 bases. Germline trimming cut 4 bases from V and 6 bases from J; bases unmatched to any gene: 10. The CDR3 consists of 16 residues. In germline, CDR1 is MGHRA, CDR2 YSYEKL. The chain's CDR3 is CASSLHRDRGVDGYTF. The CDR3 DNA sequence: TGCGCCAGCAGCCTCCACCGGGACAGGGGGGTGGATGGCTACACCTTC.

The V call is TRBV7-2, the J call TRBJ1-5, with D possibly being TRBD1 (6 bases). The CDR3 extends over 15 amino acids. Germline lookup yields CDR1 SGHTA and CDR2 FQGNSA. Trimming removed 2 bases at V and 10 bases at J, with 18 bases between. The DNA of the CDR3 is TGTGCCAGCAGCTTATCGACAGGTCCTGGGGGCCCCCAGCATTTT. Amino acids: CASSLSTGPGGPQHF.

V and J are TRBV19 and TRBJ2-1; 9 bases agree with TRBD1. Trimming removed 6 bases from V and 3 bases from J; junction bases left unmatched: 6. The CDR3 covers 15 residues. CDR1 is LNHDA, CDR2 SQIVND, per germline (reference sequence). The CDR3 spells CASRSGTGSYNEQFF. The CDR3 DNA reads as TGTGCCAGTAGATCCGGGACAGGGAGCTACAATGAGCAGTTCTTC. Based on the CDR3 plus reference TRBV19 and TRBJ2-1, the full variable domain is DGGITQSPKYLFRKEGQNVTLSCEQNLNHDAMYWYRQDPGQGLRLIYYSQIVNDFQKGDIAEGYSVSREKKESFPLTVTSAQKNPTAFYLCASRSGTGSYNEQFFGPGTRLTVL.

The chain couples TRBV28 to TRBJ2-7; maybe TRBD1 (6 bases). Germline V CDR1 and CDR2: MDHEN, SYDVKM. CDR3 length equals 15 residues. The germline V and J ends were trimmed by 3 bases and 1 base, with 13 bases remaining between them. CDR3 nucleotide sequence: TGTGCCAGCAGTTTCGTTGGACAGAAGTCCTACGAGCAGTACTTC. It encodes CASSFVGQKSYEQYF.

At least ten counts were recorded for this clone. The chain has TRBV10-3 and TRBJ2-2; TRBD1 might be the D (6 bases). Germline CDR1 and CDR2: ENHRY and SYGVKD. CDR3 length: 16 residues. V lost 4 bases and J 2 bases, leaving 14 bases between the germline ends. This CDR3 is CAISAVWGHNTGELFF. CDR3 bases: TGTGCCATCAGTGCGGTCTGGGGGCACAACACCGGGGAGCTGTTTTTT.